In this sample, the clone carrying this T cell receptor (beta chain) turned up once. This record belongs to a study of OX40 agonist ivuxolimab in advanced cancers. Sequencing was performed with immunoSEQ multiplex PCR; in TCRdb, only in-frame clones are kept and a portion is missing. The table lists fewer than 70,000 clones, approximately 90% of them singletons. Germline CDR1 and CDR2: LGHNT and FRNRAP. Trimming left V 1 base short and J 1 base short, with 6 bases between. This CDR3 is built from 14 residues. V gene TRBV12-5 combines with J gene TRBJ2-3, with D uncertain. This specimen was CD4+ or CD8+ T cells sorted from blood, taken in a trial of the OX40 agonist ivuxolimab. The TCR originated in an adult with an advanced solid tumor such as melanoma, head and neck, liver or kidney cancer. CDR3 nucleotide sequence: TGTGCTAGTGGTTTGGGGGCCGGCACAGATACGCAGTATTTT. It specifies CASGLGAGTDTQYF. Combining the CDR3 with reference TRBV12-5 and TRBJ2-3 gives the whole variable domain DARVTQTPRHKVTEMGQEVTMRCQPILGHNTVFWYRQTMMQGLELLAYFRNRAPLDDSGMPKDRFSAEMPDATLATLKIQPSEPRDSAVYFCASGLGAGTDTQYFGPGTRLTVL.